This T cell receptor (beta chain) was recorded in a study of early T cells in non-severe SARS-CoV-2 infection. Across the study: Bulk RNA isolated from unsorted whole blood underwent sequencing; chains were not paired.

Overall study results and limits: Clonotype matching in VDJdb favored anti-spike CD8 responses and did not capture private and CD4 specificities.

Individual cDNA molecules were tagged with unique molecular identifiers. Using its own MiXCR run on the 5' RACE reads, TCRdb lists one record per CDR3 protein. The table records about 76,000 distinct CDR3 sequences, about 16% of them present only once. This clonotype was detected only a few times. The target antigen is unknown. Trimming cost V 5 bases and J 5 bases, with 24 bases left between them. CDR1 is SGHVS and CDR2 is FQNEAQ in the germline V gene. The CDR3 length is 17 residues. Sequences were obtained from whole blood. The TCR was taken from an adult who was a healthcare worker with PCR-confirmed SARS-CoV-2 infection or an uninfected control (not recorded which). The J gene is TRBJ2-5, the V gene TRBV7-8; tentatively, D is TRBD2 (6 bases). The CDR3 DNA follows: TGTGCCAGCAGCCGTTTAGCGGCCCACGCGGAGGGGGAGACCCAGTACTTC. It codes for CASSRLAAHAEGETQYF.